This paragraph covers one T cell receptor beta chain sequence. Antigen: not known. Expressed TCRB transcripts were sequenced after all isolated RNA was converted to cDNA. Assay used: immunoSEQ multiplex PCR; TCRdb lists only in-frame clones, some missing. The data show about 660,000 clones, roughly 13% seen once. The entry originates in a study of beta chain features in type 1 diabetes. Whole-study findings and limits: For Type 1 diabetes patients, all four CD4+ subsets carried TCRB CDR3s that were moderately but significantly shorter.

The CDR3 is 13 residues long. Trimming pared 0 bases from V and 4 bases from J, leaving 9 bases between. Germline CDR1 reads GTSNPN; CDR2 reads SVGIG (reference sequence). Sequencing input: naive CD4+ T cells from blood. The origin of this receptor is a man aged 18 to 29 with type 1 diabetes. This chain connects TRBV30 to TRBJ2-5; D may match TRBD1 or TRBD2 (5 bases each). The CDR3 region has the DNA TGTGCCTGGAGTGTCCGGGGCCCAGAGACCCAGTACTTC. Its protein product is CAWSVRGPETQYF.